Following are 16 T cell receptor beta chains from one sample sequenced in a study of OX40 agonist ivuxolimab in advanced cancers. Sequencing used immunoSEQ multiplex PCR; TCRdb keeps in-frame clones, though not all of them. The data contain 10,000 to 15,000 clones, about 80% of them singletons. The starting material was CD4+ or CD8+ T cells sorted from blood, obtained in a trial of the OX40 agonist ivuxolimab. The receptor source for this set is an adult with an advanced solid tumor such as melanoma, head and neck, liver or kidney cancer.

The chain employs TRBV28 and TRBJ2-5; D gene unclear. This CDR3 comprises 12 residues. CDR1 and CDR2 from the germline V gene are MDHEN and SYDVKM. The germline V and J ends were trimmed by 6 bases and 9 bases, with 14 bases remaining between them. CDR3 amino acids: CASSLGLAAQYF. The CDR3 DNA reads TGTGCCAGCAGCCTAGGGTTGGCGGCCCAGTACTTC. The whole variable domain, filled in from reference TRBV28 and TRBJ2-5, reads DVKVTQSSRYLVKRTGEKVFLECVQDMDHENMFWYRQDPGLGLRLIYFSYDVKMKEKGDIPEGYSVSREKKERFSLILESASTNQTSMYLCASSLGLAAQYFGPGTRLLVL.

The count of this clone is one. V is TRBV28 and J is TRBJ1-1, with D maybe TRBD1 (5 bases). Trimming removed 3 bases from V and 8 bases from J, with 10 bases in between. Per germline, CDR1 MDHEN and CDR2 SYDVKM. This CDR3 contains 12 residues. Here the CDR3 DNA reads TGTGCCAGCAGTTTTATTCGGGGCGAAGCTTTCTTT. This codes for CASSFIRGEAFF. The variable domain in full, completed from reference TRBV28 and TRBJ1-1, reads DVKVTQSSRYLVKRTGEKVFLECVQDMDHENMFWYRQDPGLGLRLIYFSYDVKMKEKGDIPEGYSVSREKKERFSLILESASTNQTSMYLCASSFIRGEAFFGQGTRLTVV.

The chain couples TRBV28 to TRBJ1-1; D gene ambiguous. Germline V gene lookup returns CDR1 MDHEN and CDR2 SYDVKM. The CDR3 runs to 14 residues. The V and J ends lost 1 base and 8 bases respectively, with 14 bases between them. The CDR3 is CASSLSSVLSEAFF. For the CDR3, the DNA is TGTGCCAGCAGTTTATCGTCAGTTCTTTCGGAAGCTTTCTTT. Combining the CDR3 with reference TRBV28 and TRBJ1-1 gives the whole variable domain DVKVTQSSRYLVKRTGEKVFLECVQDMDHENMFWYRQDPGLGLRLIYFSYDVKMKEKGDIPEGYSVSREKKERFSLILESASTNQTSMYLCASSLSSVLSEAFFGQGTRLTVV.

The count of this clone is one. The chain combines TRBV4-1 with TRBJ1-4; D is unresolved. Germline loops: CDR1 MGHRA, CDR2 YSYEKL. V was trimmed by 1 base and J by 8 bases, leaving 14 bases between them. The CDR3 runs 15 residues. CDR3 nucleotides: TGCGCCAGCAGCCAAGTAGGAGAGGGATGGGAAAAACTGTTTTTT. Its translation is CASSQVGEGWEKLFF.

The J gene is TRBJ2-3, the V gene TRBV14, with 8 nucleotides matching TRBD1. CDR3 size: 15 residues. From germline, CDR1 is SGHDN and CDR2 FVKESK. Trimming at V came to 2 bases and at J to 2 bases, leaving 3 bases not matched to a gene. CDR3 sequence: CASSQLRGLTDTQYF. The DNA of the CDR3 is TGTGCCAGCAGCCAACTCAGGGGGCTCACAGATACGCAGTATTTT.

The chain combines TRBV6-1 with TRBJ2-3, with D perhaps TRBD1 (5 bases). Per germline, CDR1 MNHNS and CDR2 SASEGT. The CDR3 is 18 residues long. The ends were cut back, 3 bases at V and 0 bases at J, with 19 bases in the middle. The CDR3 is CASSDQDTTLSSTDTQYF. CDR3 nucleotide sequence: TGTGCCAGCAGTGATCAGGACACAACACTTTCTAGCACAGATACGCAGTATTTT.

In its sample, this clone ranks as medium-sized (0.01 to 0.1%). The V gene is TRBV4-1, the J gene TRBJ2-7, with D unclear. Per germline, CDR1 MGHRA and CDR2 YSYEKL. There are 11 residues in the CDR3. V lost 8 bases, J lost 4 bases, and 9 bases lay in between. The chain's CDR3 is CASPPPYEQYF. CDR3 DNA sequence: TGCGCCAGCCCCCCTCCTTACGAGCAGTACTTC.

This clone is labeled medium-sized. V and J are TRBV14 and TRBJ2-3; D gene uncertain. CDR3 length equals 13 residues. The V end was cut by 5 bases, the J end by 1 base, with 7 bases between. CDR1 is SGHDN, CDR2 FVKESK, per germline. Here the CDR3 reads CASSYLGTDTQYF. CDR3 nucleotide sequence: TGTGCCAGCAGCTACCTCGGCACAGATACGCAGTATTTT. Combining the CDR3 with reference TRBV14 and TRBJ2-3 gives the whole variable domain EAGVTQFPSHSVIEKGQTVTLRCDPISGHDNLYWYRRVMGKEIKFLLHFVKESKQDESGMPNNRFLAERTGGTYSTLKVQPAELEDSGVYFCASSYLGTDTQYFGPGTRLTVL.

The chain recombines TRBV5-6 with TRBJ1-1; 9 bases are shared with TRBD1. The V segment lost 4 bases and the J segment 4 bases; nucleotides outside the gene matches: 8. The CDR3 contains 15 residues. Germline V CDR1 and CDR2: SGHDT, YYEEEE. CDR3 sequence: CASSVGQGVTTEAFF. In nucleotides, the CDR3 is TGTGCCAGCAGCGTGGGACAGGGTGTGACCACTGAAGCTTTCTTT.

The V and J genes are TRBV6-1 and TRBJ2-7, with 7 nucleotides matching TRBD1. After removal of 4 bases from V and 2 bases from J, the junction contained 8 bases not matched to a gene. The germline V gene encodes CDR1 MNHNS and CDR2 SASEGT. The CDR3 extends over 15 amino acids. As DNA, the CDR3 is TGTGCCAGCAGTGTCTTTTCAGGGGGAGCCTACGAGCAGTACTTC. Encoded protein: CASSVFSGGAYEQYF.

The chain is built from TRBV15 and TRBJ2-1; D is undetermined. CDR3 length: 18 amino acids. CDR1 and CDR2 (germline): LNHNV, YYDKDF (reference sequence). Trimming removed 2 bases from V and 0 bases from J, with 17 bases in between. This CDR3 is CATSRKTPYLSSYNEQFF. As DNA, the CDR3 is TGTGCCACCAGCAGAAAAACCCCATATCTAAGCTCCTACAATGAGCAGTTCTTC.

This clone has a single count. The CDR3 is CASSSDRVYEQYF. The CDR3, as DNA: TGTGCCAGCAGCTCGGACAGGGTCTACGAGCAGTACTTC. This chain uses TRBV11-1 with TRBJ2-7, with 8 bases aligning to TRBD1. The CDR3 runs 13 residues. The V and J ends lost 4 bases and 3 bases, in that order; junction bases with no gene match: 2. Germline V gene lookup returns CDR1 SGHAT and CDR2 FQDESV (reference sequence).

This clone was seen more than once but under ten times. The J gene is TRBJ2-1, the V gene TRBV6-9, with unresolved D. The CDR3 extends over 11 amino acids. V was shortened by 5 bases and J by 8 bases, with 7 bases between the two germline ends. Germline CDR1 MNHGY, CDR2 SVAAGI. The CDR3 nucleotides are TGTGCCAGCAGTCAGACGCATGAGCAGTTCTTC. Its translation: CASSQTHEQFF.

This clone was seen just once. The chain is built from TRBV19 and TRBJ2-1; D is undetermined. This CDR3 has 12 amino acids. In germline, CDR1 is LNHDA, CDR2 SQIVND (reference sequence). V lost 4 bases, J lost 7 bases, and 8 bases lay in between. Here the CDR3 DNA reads TGTGCCAGTAGTAGAGGACCTAATGAGCAGTTCTTC. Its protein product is CASSRGPNEQFF. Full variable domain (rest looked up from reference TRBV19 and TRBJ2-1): DGGITQSPKYLFRKEGQNVTLSCEQNLNHDAMYWYRQDPGQGLRLIYYSQIVNDFQKGDIAEGYSVSREKKESFPLTVTSAQKNPTAFYLCASSRGPNEQFFGPGTRLTVL.

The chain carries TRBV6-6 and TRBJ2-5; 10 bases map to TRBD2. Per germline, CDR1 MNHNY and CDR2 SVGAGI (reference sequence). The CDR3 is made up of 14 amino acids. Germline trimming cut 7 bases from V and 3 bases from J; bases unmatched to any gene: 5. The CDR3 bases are TGTGCCAGCAACTGGCTAGCGGGGGAAGAGACCCAGTACTTC. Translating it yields CASNWLAGEETQYF.

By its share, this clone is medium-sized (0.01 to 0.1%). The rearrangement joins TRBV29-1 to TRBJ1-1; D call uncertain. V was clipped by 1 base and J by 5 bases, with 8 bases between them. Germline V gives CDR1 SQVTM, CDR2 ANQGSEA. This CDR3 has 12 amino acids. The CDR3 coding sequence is TGCAGCGTTGAAGCGGGGTGGACTGAAGCTTTCTTT. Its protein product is CSVEAGWTEAFF. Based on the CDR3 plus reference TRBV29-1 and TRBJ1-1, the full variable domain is SAVISQKPSRDICQRGTSLTIQCQVDSQVTMMFWYRQQPGQSLTLIATANQGSEATYESGFVIDKFPISRPNLTFSTLTVSNMSPEDSSIYLCSVEAGWTEAFFGQGTRLTVV.